The clone carrying this T cell receptor beta chain appeared a few times. The CDR3 is 14 amino acids. The germline V gene has CDR1 SGHRS and CDR2 YFSETQ. The V gene end was trimmed by 4 bases and the J gene end by 5 bases; junction bases not matched to a gene: 7. Assay: immunoSEQ multiplex PCR; the TCRdb copy retains only in-frame clones and omits some. The sample holds roughly 42,000 clones, over 55% seen once. The data derive from a study of PD-1 blockade in classical Hodgkin lymphoma. All the patients suffered relapse after autologous stem cell transplantation, and brentuximab vedotin exposure differed.

The clonotype originates from a human donor with classical Hodgkin lymphoma. V is TRBV5-1 and J is TRBJ1-1; 8 nucleotides align to TRBD1. The sample was peripheral blood mononuclear cells (PBMCs), taken at baseline. DNA of the CDR3: TGCGCCAGCAGCAGGGAGACAGGGGTAACTGAAGCTTTCTTT. It translates to CASSRETGVTEAFF.